This is a list of T cell receptor beta chains from one sample in a study of blood T cell repertoires in COVID-19. Profiling relied on immunoSEQ multiplex PCR, and the TCRdb table lists in-frame clones only, not all of them. The sample lists approximately 8,800 clones; around 84% were seen once. The specimen sequenced was peripheral blood. These TCRs come from a human donor with active COVID-19. The donor label of this sample is uncertain. Both conserved end residues are part of each CDR3. D genes are given only for firm matches. Only some rows state a clone size, as once, few, many or a class for expanded clones.

.,TRBJ2-7,.,TRBV7-9,CASSLGRERGSYEQYF,TGTGCCAGCAGCTTGGGTCGAGAAAGGGGAAGCTACGAGCAGTACTTC
TRBD2,TRBJ2-2,once,TRBV5-4,CASSLISGTNTGELFF,TGTGCCAGCAGCTTGATTAGCGGGACGAACACCGGGGAGCTGTTTTTT
TRBD2,TRBJ2-5,.,TRBV20-1,CSASAGEGETQYF,TGCAGTGCTAGTGCGGGAGAGGGGGAGACCCAGTACTTC
TRBD2,TRBJ2-2,.,TRBV11-3,CASSPRTSGGAGELFF,TGTGCCAGCAGCCCTAGGACTAGCGGGGGCGCCGGGGAGCTGTTTTTT
TRBD1,TRBJ2-2,.,TRBV7-6,CASSRGTGENTGELFF,TGTGCCAGCAGCCGTGGGACAGGGGAGAACACCGGGGAGCTGTTTTTT
.,TRBJ1-5,.,TRBV27,CASSLIGTPNQPQHF,TGTGCCAGCAGTTTAATTGGGACACCCAATCAGCCCCAGCATTTT
TRBD1,TRBJ1-2,.,TRBV3-1/TRBV3-2,CASSPGTAYGYTF,TGTGCCAGCAGCCCCGGGACAGCCTATGGCTACACCTTC
TRBD1,TRBJ1-1,few,TRBV30,CAWSAGTGIPEAFF,TGTGCCTGGAGTGCCGGGACAGGGATCCCTGAAGCTTTCTTT
.,TRBJ2-5,.,TRBV11-3,CASSARTGLQETQYF,TGTGCCAGCAGCGCGAGGACAGGACTACAAGAGACCCAGTACTTC
TRBD2,TRBJ2-1,.,TRBV9,CASSVEGTSGSRSEQFF,TGTGCCAGCAGCGTAGAGGGGACTAGCGGGAGTCGAAGTGAGCAGTTCTTC
.,TRBJ1-5,.,TRBV27,CASSFVQGNQPQHF,TGTGCCAGCAGTTTCGTCCAGGGGAATCAGCCCCAGCATTTT
.,TRBJ2-5,.,TRBV2,CASGGRRETQYF,TGTGCCAGCGGCGGGCGTCGGGAGACCCAGTACTTC
TRBD2,TRBJ2-7,.,TRBV7-9,CASSFSGRRGEQYF,TGTGCCAGCAGCTTTAGCGGGAGAAGGGGCGAGCAGTACTTC
TRBD1,TRBJ1-5,.,TRBV9,CASSVGTGDGNQPQHF,TGTGCCAGCAGCGTAGGGACAGGGGATGGAAATCAGCCCCAGCATTTT
TRBD1,TRBJ1-1,.,TRBV5-6,CASSPFRWQGGTEAFF,TGTGCCAGCAGCCCCTTTAGGTGGCAGGGGGGAACTGAAGCTTTCTTT
.,TRBJ2-3,.,TRBV28,CASSFQGTDTQYF,TGTGCCAGCAGTTTCCAGGGCACAGATACGCAGTATTTT